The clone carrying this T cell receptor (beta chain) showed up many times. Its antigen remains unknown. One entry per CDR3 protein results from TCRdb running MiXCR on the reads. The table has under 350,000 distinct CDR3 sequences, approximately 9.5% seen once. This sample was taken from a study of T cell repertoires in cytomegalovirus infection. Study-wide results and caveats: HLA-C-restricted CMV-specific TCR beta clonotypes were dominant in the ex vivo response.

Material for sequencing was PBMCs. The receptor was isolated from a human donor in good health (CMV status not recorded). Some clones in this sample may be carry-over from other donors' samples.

The CDR3 loop is CASLGYRAGELFF. CDR3 DNA sequence: TGTGCCTCATTGGGTTACAGGGCCGGGGAGCTGTTTTTT. The chain uses TRBV7-2 and TRBJ2-2, with D perhaps matching TRBD1 (6 bases). CDR1 and CDR2 (germline): SGHTA, FQGNSA. The CDR3 is 13 amino acids. The ends were cut back, 11 bases at V and 6 bases at J, with 16 bases in the middle.